The rows below give T cell receptor beta chains drawn from one sample of a study of spatial heterogeneity in lung cancer. TCRdb re-called the 5' RACE reads with MiXCR, one entry per CDR3 protein. Among about 36,000 distinct CDR3 sequences listed, 4% to 6% were seen once. Sequenced material: PBMCs, taken at surgery. The receptors were sampled from a female donor with early-stage non-small cell lung cancer. Each CDR3 is given with its conserved first and last residue. Each record gives: V gene, J gene, CDR3 protein.

>TRBV4-2|TRBJ1-4
CASNRDPTNEKLFF
>TRBV2|TRBJ2-3
CASSSELTPPTDTQYF
>TRBV11-2|TRBJ2-7
CASSYYRTAYEQYF
>TRBV7-9|TRBJ1-4
CASSLAPVGEKLFF
>TRBV20-1|TRBJ2-1
CSASGGLSSYNEQFF
>TRBV20-1|TRBJ2-3
CSAPRGGSLTDTQYF
>TRBV29-1|TRBJ1-1
CSAGTLNTEAFF
>TRBV12-3/TRBV12-4|TRBJ2-1
CASSPTRRTVRKEQFF
>TRBV7-2|TRBJ2-3
CASSPRNTDTQYF
>TRBV20-1|TRBJ2-3
CSAHLGADTQYF
>TRBV5-1|TRBJ2-1
CASSPQGRQYNEQFF
>TRBV6-1|TRBJ1-1
CASSVESTGTEAFF
>TRBV18|TRBJ1-2
CASSPDFTANGYTF
>TRBV29-1|TRBJ1-2
CSVDRARGYTF
>TRBV7-9|TRBJ2-3
CASSWVGTDTQYF
>TRBV7-3|TRBJ1-2
CASSPNGHPRGGYTF
>TRBV28|TRBJ2-1
CASSPTTGTISYNEQFF
>TRBV5-1|TRBJ2-4
CASSPRGSMGNIQYF
>TRBV20-1|TRBJ1-5
CSAGGVYQPQHF
>TRBV6-2/TRBV6-3|TRBJ2-1
CASSPGQGSYNEQFF
>TRBV2|TRBJ2-7
CASRWDRGTYEQYF
>TRBV3-1|TRBJ1-1
CASSQLPGLGVTEAFF
>TRBV3-1|TRBJ1-6
CASSQDPSRESYNSPLHF
>TRBV6-5|TRBJ1-2
CASTPGTFGFYGYTF
>TRBV7-2|TRBJ2-5
CASSLGSSGIRTQYF
>TRBV5-5|TRBJ1-4
CASSLDNRAIEKLFF